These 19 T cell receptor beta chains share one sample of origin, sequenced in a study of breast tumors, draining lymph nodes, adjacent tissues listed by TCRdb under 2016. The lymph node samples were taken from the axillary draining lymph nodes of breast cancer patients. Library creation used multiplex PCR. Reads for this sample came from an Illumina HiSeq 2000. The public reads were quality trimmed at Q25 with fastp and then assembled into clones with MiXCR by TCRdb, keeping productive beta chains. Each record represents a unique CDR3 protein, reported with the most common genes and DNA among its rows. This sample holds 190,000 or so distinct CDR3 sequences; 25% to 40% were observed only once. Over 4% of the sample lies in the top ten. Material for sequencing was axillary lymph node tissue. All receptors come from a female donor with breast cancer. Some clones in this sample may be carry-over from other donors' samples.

The CDR3 here is CASSTRTGNDQPQHF. The CDR3 nucleotides read TGTGCCAGCAGCACCCGGACAGGGAATGATCAGCCCCAGCATTTT. This sequence joins TRBV9 and TRBJ1-5; 8 nucleotides align to TRBD1. This CDR3 comprises 15 residues. The J segment lost 5 bases and the V segment lost 4 bases, leaving 8 bases of the junction unmatched. Germline V gives CDR1 SGDLS, CDR2 YYNGEE.

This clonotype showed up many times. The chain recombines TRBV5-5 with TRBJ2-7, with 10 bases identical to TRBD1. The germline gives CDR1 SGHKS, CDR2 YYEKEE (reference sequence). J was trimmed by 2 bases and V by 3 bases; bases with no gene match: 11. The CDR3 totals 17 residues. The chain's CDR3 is CASSYPRGGTGAYEQYF. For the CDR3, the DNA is TGTGCCAGCAGCTACCCCCGGGGGGGGACAGGGGCCTACGAGCAGTACTTC. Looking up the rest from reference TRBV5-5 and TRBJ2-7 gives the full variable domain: DAGVTQSPTHLIKTRGQQVTLRCSPISGHKSVSWYQQVLGQGPQFIFQYYEKEERGRGNFPDRFSARQFPNYSSELNVNALLLGDSALYLCASSYPRGGTGAYEQYFGPGTRLTVT.

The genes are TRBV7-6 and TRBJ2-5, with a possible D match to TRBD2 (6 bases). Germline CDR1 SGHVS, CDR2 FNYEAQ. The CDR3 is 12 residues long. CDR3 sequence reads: CARAGGQETQYF. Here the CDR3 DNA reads TGTGCTAGGGCCGGGGGCCAAGAGACCCAGTACTTC.

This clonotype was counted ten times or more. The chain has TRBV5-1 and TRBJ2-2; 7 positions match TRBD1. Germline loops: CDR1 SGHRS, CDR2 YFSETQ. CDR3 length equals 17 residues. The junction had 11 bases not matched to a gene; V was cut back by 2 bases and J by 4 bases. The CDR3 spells CASSLVGIRGTTGELFF. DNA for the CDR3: TGCGCCAGCAGCTTAGTCGGGATCAGGGGGACCACCGGGGAGCTGTTTTTT.

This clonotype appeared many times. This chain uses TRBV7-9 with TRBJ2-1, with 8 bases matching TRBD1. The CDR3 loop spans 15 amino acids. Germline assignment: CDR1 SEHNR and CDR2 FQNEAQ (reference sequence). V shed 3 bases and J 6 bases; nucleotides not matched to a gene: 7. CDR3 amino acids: CASSFLLDRANEQFF. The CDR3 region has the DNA TGTGCCAGCAGCTTTCTCCTGGACAGGGCCAATGAGCAGTTCTTC.

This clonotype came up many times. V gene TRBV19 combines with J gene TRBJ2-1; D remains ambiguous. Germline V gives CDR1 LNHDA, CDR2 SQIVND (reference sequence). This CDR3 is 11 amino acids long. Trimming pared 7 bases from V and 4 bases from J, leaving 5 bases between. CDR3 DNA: TGTGCCAGTACCGGTTACAATGAGCAGTTCTTC. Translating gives CASTGYNEQFF.

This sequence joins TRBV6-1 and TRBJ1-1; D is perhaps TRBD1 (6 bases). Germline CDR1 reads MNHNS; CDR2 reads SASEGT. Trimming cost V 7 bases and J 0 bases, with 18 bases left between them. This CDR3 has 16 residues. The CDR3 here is CASTGHGFSLNTEAFF. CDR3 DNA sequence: TGTGCCAGCACGGGACACGGTTTTTCCTTGAACACTGAAGCTTTCTTT.

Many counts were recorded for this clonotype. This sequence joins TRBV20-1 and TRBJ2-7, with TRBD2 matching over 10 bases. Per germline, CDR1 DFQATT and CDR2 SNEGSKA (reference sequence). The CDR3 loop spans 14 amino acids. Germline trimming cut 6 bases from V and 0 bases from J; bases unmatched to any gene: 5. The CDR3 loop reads CSATSSGSSYEQYF. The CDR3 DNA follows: TGCAGTGCAACCTCTAGCGGGAGCTCCTACGAGCAGTACTTC.

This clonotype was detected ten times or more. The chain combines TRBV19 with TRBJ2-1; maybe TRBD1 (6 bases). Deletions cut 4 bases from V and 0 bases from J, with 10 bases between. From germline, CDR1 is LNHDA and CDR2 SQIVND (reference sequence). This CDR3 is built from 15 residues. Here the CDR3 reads CASSTRGLSYNEQFF. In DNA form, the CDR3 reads TGTGCCAGTAGTACCAGGGGCCTCTCCTACAATGAGCAGTTCTTC.

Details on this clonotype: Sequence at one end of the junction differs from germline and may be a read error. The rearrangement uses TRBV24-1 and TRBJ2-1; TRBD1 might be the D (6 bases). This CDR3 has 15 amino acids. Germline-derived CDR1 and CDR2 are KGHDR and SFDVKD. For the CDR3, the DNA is TGTGCCACCAGTGTGGGGGCACAGTCCTACAATGGGCAGTTCTTC. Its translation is CATSVGAQSYNGQFF.

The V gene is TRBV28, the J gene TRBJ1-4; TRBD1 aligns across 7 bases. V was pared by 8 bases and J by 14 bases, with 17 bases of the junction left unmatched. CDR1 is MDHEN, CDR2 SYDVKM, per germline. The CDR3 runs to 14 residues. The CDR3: CASCIRGRGRELFF. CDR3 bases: TGTGCCAGCTGTATTAGGGGGCGGGGGAGAGAGCTGTTTTTT.

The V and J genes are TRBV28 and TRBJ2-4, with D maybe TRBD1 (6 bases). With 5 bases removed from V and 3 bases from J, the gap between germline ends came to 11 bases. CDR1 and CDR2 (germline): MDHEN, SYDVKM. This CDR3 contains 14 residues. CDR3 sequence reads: CASSQQGSKNIQYF. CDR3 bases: TGTGCCAGCAGTCAACAGGGTAGCAAAAACATTCAGTACTTC.

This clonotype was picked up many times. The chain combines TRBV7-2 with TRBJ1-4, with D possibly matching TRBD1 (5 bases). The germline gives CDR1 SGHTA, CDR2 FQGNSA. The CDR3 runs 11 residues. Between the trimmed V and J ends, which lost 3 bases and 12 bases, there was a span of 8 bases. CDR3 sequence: CASSFGGELFF. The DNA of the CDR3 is TGTGCCAGCAGCTTTGGGGGTGAACTGTTTTTT.

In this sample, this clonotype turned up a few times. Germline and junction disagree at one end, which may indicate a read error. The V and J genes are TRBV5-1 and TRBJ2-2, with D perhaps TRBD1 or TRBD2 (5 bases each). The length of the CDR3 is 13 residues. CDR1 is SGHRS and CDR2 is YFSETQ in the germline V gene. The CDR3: CASSSTNTGDLFF. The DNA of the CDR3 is TGCGCCAGCAGCTCAACGAACACCGGGGACCTGTTTTTT.

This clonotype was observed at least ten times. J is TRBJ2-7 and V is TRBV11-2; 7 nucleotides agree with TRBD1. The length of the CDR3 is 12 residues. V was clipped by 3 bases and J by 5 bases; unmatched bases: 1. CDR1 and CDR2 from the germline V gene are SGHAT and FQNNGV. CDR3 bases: TGTGCCAGCAGCTTGGACAGGAACGAGCAGTACTTC. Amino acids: CASSLDRNEQYF.

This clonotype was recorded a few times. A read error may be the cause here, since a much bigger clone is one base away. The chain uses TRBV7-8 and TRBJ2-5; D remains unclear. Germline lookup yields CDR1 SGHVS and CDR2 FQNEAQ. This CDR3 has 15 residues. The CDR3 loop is CASSLRLGPQETQHF. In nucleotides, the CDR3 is TGTGCCAGCAGCCTCCGACTCGGGCCGCAAGAGACCCAGCACTTC.

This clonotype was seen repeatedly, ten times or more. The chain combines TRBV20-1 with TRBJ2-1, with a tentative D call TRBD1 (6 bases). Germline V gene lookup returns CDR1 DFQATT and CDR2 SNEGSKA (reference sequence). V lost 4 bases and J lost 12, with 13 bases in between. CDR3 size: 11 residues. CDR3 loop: CSANDRKVQFF. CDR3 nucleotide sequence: TGCAGTGCTAACGACAGGAAGGTGCAGTTCTTC.

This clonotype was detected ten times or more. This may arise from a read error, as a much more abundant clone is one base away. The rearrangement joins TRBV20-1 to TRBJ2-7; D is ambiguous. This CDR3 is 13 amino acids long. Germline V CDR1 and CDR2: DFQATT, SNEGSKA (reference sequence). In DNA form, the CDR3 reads TGCAGTGCTAGATCGGCTGGCACCTACGCGCAGTACTTC. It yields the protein CSARSAGTYAQYF.

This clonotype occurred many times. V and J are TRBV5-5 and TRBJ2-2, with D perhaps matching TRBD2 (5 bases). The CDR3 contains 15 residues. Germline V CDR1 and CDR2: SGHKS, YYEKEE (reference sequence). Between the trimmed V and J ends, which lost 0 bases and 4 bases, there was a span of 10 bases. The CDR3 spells CASSLEGVFTGELFF. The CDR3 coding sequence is TGTGCCAGCAGCTTGGAGGGAGTTTTCACCGGGGAGCTGTTTTTT.